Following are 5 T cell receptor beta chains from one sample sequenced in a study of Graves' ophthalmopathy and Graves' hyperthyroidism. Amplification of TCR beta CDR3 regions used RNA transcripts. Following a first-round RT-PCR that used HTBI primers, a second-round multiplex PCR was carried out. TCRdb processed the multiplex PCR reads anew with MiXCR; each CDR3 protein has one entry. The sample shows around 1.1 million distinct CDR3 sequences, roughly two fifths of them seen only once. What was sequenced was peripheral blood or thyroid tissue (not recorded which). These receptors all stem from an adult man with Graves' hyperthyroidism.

The CDR3, as DNA: TGCAGTGCCTCGGCGTTGGGGACACCCGCCTACGAGCAGTACTTC. Amino acids: CSASALGTPAYEQYF. V and J are TRBV20-1 and TRBJ2-7; D possibly corresponds to TRBD1 (6 bases). This CDR3 is 15 amino acids long. With 6 bases removed from V and 2 bases from J, the gap between germline ends came to 20 bases. CDR1 and CDR2 from the germline V gene are DFQATT and SNEGSKA (reference sequence).

CDR3 sequence (DNA): TGCGCCAGCAGCCATCCGAAGGCGAAGTCTGGAAACACCATATATTTT. Its translation: CASSHPKAKSGNTIYF. V is TRBV4-3 and J is TRBJ1-3, with unresolved D. V was cut by 3 bases and J by 1 base, with 13 bases left in between. Germline V gives CDR1 LGHNA, CDR2 YSLEER. The CDR3 totals 16 residues.

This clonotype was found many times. This CDR3 reads CASSLDGQSTYEQYF. In DNA, the CDR3 is TGTGCCAGCAGCCTTGACGGCCAAAGCACGTACGAGCAGTACTTC. The rearrangement joins TRBV5-6 to TRBJ2-7; unclear D gene. From germline, CDR1 is SGHDT and CDR2 YYEEEE. This CDR3 has 15 amino acids. Trimming took 4 bases from V and 4 from J, leaving 18 bases between them.

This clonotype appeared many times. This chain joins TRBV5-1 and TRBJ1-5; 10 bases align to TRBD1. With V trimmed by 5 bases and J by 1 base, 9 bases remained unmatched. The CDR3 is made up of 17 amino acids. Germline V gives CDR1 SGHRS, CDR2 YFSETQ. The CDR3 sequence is CASRDRTGGRSNQPQHF. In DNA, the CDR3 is TGCGCCAGCAGGGATAGGACAGGGGGTCGGAGCAATCAGCCCCAGCATTTT.

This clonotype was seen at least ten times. The CDR3 sequence is CAISPQGGEKLFF. CDR3 coding DNA: TGTGCCATCAGTCCGCAGGGGGGTGAAAAACTGTTTTTT. The chain carries TRBV10-3 and TRBJ1-4, with 7 bases lining up with TRBD1. This CDR3 is 13 amino acids long. The J segment lost 7 bases and the V segment lost 5 bases, leaving 4 bases of the junction unmatched. The germline gives CDR1 ENHRY, CDR2 SYGVKD.